Reported below is one T cell receptor (beta chain). This clone was counted only a few times. Its antigen has not been determined. No much larger clonotype is one base removed from it; base qualities were not supplied. Collaborating institutions collected whole blood in K2EDTA tubes following their own protocols. For TCRbeta analysis, collaborators shipped samples in one of three forms: frozen whole blood, isolated PBMCs, or DNA extracted from either of those sample types. This specimen belongs to a study of blood T cell repertoires in COVID-19 (dated by TCRdb to between 2020 and 2021). About the investigation overall: Samples from collaborators originated in the United States, Italy and Spain and spanned both the acute and convalescent phases of COVID-19. Deeply sampled blood TCRbeta repertoires from subjects exposed to, actively infected with, or recovered from COVID-19 were included in the dataset. Sample metadata almost always included a de-identified subject ID, COVID-19 status, age in years and sex. The prospective study material was composed of cDNA or gDNA derived from T cells, B-cell-depleted T cells, or PBMCs. Where available, HLA class I and class II types were obtained from metadata supplied by the sample provider rather than from assay-based typing. Samples were obtained from the ongoing ImmuneRACE study (first 160 participants) and from 1,200 or so subjects provided by 6 global collaborators. The repertoires were made available in a free public database intended to serve as a resource for research on the immune response to SARS-CoV-2. The paper as a whole reports these results and caveats: The quantity of clinical and demographic metadata differed by source and by participant and was supplied without curation.

TCRbeta CDR3 regions were amplified from genomic DNA using the immunoSEQ Assay, a bias-controlled multiplex PCR. From the authors' description of their analysis: The number of nucleated cells in each sample was estimated from the amplification of reference gene primers within the assay. To quantify the absolute abundance of each unique TCRbeta CDR3 rearrangement, sequence reads were collapsed and filtered. For each sample, productive Simpson clonality was calculated as the square root of Simpson's diversity index over productive rearrangements. TCRdb stores this immuneACCESS table with in-frame sequences only. Part of the clones is absent; in the studies checked, under half of the shortfall reflects unresolved V genes, and no reason is known for the rest. Clone size and the V and J calls come from that table; the DNA yielded D and trimming. In all, the sample holds about 140,000 clones, and 75% to 85% of those were seen once. The ten largest clones capture under 6% of the sample.

The V and J ends are trimmed by 8 bases and 7 bases, leaving 17 bases between them. The germline V gene yields MNHEY for CDR1 and SVGAGI for CDR2. Counted from cysteine to phenylalanine, this CDR3 has 14 amino acids. The CDR3 DNA has 42 bases and is translated from base 1. The sequencing sample was made of peripheral blood. The rearrangement combines TRBV6-5 with TRBJ1-4, with TRBD1 as a weak D call on 5 bases. The receptor was derived from a woman of 80 years or more with active or convalescent COVID-19. The DNA reads as follows: TGTGCCAGCTCGGTGGGGCAGGGTCGTGAAAAACTGTTTTTT. Its protein reads: CASSVGQGREKLFF.